This entry is about one TCR beta chain. Its antigen is unidentified. These data belong to a study of graft-versus-host responses after intestinal transplantation. The overall study: Once they had received anti-thymocyte globulin induction, all recipients took tacrolimus and steroids for approximately three years.

Whole-study results and caveats: Among recipient marrow samples, GvH clones were found; some appeared first in ileum or blood. An association linked early post-transplant HvG declines with peak circulating GvH clone levels.

Repertoires were generated with immunoSEQ multiplex PCR, while TCRdb's copy carries only in-frame clones and drops some. The table shows 100,000 to 110,000 clones, with roughly 84% occurring only once. Germline V gene lookup returns CDR1 KGHSH and CDR2 LQKENI. J was trimmed by 3 bases and V by 3 bases; bases with no gene match: 13. This CDR3 is 19 amino acids long. The chain links TRBV18 to TRBJ2-7; 14 nucleotides agree with TRBD2. Sequencing was performed on unstimulated CD4+ T cells sorted from spleen or lymph node cells, taken before transplant. The origin of this receptor is a human donor who was the organ donor for an intestinal transplant. The DNA for the CDR3 is TGTGCCAGCTCACCCCGGACTAGCGGGGGGCAGAGGAAACTCTACGAGCAGTACTTC. This encodes CASSPRTSGGQRKLYEQYF.